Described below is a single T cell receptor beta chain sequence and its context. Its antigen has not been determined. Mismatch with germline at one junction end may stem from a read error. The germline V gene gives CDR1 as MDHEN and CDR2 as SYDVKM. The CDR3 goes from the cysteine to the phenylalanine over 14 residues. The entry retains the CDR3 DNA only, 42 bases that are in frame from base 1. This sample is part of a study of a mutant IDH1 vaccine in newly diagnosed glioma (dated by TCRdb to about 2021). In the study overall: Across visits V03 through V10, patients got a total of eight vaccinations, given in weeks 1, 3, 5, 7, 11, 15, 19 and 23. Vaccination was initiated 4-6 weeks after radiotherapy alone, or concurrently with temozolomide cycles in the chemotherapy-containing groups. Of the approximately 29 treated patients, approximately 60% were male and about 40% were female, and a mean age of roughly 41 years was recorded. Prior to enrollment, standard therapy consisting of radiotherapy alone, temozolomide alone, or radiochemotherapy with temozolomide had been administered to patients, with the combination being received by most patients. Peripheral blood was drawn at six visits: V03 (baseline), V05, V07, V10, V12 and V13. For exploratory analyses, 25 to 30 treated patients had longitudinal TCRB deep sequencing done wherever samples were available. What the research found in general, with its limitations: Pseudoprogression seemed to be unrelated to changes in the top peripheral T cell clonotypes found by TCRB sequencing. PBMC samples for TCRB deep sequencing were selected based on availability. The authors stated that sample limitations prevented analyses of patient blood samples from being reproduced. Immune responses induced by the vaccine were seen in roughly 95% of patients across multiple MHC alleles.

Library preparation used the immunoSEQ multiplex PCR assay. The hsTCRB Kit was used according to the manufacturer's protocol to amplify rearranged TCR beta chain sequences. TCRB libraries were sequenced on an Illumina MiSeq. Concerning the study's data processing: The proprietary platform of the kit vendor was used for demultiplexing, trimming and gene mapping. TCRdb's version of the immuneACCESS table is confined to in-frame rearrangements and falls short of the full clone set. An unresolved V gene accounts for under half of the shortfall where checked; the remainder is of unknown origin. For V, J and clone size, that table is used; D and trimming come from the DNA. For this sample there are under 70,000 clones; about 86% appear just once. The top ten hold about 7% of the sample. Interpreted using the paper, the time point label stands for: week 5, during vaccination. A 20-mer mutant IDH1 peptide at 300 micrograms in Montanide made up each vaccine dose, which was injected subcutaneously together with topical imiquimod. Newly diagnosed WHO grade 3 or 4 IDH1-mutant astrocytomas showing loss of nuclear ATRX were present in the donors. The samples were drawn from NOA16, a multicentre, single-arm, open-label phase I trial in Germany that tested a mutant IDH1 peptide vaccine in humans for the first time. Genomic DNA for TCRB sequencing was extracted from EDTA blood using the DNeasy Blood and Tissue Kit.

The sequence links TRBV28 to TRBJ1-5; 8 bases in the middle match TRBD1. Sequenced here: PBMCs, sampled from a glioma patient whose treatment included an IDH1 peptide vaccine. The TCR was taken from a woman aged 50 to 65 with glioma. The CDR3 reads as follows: CAAGGAGAGQPQHF. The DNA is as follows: TGCGCGGCAGGGGGCGCGGGAGCAGGTCAGCCCCAGCATTTT.